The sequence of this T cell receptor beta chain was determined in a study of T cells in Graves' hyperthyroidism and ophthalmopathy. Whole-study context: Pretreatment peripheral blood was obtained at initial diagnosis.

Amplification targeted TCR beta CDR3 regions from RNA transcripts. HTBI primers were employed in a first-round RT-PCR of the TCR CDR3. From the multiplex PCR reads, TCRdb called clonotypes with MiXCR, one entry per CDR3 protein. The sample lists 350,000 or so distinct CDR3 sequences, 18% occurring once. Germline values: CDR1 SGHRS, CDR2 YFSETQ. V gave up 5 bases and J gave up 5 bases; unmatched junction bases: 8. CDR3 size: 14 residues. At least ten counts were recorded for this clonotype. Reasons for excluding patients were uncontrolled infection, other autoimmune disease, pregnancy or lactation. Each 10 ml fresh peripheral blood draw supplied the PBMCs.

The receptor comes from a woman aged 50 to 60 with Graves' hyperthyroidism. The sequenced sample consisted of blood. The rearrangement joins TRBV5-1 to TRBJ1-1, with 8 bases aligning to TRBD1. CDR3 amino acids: CASRSGQGETEAFF. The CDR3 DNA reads TGCGCCAGCAGGTCCGGACAGGGAGAAACTGAAGCTTTCTTT.